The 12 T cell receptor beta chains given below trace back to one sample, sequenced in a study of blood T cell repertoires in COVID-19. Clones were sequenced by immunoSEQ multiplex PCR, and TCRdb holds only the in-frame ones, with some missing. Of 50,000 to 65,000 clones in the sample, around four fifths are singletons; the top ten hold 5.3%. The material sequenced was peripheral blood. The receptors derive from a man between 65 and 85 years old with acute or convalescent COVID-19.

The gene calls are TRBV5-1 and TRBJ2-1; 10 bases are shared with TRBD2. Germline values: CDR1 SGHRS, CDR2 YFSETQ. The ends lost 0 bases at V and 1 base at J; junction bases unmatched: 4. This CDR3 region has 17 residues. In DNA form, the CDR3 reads TGCGCCAGCAGCTTGGGCCCTAGCGGGGGATCCTACAATGAGCAGTTCTTC. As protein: CASSLGPSGGSYNEQFF.

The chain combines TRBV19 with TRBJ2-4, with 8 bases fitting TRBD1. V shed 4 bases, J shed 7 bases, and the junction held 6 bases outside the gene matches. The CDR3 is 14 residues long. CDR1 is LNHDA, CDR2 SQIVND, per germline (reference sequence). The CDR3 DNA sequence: TGTGCCAGTAGTACCGCAGGGGGCCCGAACATTCAGTACTTC. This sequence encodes CASSTAGGPNIQYF. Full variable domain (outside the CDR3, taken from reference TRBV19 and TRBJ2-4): DGGITQSPKYLFRKEGQNVTLSCEQNLNHDAMYWYRQDPGQGLRLIYYSQIVNDFQKGDIAEGYSVSREKKESFPLTVTSAQKNPTAFYLCASSTAGGPNIQYFGAGTRLSVL.

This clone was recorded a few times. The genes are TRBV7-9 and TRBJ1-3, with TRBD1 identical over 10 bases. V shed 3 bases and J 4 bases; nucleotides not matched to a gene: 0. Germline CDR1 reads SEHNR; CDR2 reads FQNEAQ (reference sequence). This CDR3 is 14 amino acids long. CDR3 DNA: TGTGCCAGCAGCTTGGGACAGGGGGGAAACACCATATATTTT. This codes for CASSLGQGGNTIYF.

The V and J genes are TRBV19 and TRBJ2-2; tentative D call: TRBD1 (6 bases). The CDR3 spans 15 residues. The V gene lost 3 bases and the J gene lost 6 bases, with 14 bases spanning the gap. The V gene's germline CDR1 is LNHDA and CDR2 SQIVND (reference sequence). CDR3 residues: CASSIWGRVAGELFF. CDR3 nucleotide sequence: TGTGCCAGTAGTATTTGGGGGCGGGTGGCCGGGGAGCTGTTTTTT.

As DNA, the CDR3 is TGTGCCAGCAGCCCCTCAGGGGGCCCTCATGAAAAACTGTTTTTT. This gives the protein CASSPSGGPHEKLFF. J is TRBJ1-4 and V is TRBV6-5; 8 bases fit TRBD1. Germline V gives CDR1 MNHEY, CDR2 SVGAGI. Trimming took 6 bases from V and 6 from J; bases not matched to a gene: 9. The CDR3 covers 15 residues.

The CDR3 sequence is CASSPPTAGGQPQHF. The CDR3 nucleotides are TGTGCCAGCAGCCCGCCGACGGCGGGGGGGCAGCCCCAGCATTTT. V gene TRBV28 combines with J gene TRBJ1-5; D may be TRBD1 (5 bases). The CDR3 totals 15 residues. Trimming removed 6 bases at V and 7 bases at J, with 19 bases between. Per the germline V gene, CDR1 is MDHEN and CDR2 is SYDVKM.

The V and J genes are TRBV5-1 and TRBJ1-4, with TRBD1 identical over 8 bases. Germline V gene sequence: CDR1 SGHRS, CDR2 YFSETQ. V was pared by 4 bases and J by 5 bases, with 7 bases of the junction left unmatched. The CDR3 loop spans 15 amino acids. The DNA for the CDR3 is TGCGCCAGCAGCCCGGGGACAGGCCTAAATGAAAAACTGTTTTTT. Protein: CASSPGTGLNEKLFF.

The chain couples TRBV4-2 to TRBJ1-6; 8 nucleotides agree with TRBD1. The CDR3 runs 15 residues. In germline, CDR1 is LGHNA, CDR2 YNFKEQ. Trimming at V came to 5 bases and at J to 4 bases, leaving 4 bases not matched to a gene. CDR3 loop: CASSSQGEYNSPLHF. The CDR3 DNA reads TGTGCCAGCAGCTCACAGGGGGAGTATAATTCACCCCTCCACTTT.

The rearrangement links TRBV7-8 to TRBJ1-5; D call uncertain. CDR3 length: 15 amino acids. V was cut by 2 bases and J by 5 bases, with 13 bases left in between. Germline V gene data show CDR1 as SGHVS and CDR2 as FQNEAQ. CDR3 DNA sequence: TGTGCCAGCAGCTTAATAGCAGCTATTCATCAGCCCCAGCATTTT. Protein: CASSLIAAIHQPQHF.

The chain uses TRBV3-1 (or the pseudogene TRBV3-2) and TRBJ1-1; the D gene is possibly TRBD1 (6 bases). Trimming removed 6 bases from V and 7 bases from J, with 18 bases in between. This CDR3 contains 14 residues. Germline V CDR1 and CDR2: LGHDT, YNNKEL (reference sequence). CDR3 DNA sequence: TGTGCCAGCAGGGCAGGGGAGGAGCGGGGTGAAGCTTTCTTT. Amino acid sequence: CASRAGEERGEAFF.

DNA for the CDR3: TGTGCCAGCAGCCAGAGCTATAATTCACCCCTCCACTTT. Its protein product is CASSQSYNSPLHF. This chain uses TRBV14 with TRBJ1-6; D is undetermined. Germline values: CDR1 SGHDN, CDR2 FVKESK. V was shortened by 3 bases and J by 3 bases, with 3 bases between the two germline ends. This CDR3 spans 13 amino acids.

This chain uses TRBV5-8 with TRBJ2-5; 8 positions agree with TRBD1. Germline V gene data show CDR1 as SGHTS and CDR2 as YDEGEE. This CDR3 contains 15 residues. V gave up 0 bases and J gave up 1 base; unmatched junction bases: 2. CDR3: CASSLAGGGQETQYF. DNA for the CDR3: TGTGCCAGCAGCTTGGCAGGGGGCGGCCAAGAGACCCAGTACTTC.